This TCR beta chain was recovered during a study of identical twins. This clonotype showed up just a few times. The antigen is not known. Healthy Caucasians, and only they, were the donors. General study results and limits: Weaker excess sharing between twins was seen in beta out-of-frame sequences. Modelling underestimated the level of out-of-frame TCR alpha sharing observed in monozygotic twins.

Unique molecular identifiers were present on the cDNA, which also gained a universal primer site by template switching. MiXCR, applied by TCRdb to the 5' RACE reads, yields one record per CDR3 protein. Seen here are a few hundred thousand distinct CDR3 sequences, roughly an eighth observed once, and the top ten hold 4% to 5%. The sample was also linked to a second study, of yellow fever vaccine responses in identical twins.

Sequenced sample: memory (CD45RO+) T cells sorted from blood. The sequence was collected from a woman under 30 in good health.

CDR3 protein: CSARRDSTYF. CDR3 DNA sequence: TGCAGTGCTCGCCGGGACTCCACGTACTTC. This chain links TRBV20-1 with TRBJ2-7, with D tentatively TRBD2 (6 bases). Germline-derived CDR1 and CDR2 are DFQATT and SNEGSKA (reference sequence). The length of the CDR3 is 10 residues. Trimming cost V 5 bases and J 12 bases, with 14 bases left between them.